Each of the 25 T cell receptor beta chains below was sequenced from the same sample in a study of graft-versus-host responses after intestinal transplantation. Assay: immunoSEQ multiplex PCR; the TCRdb copy retains only in-frame clones and omits some. Here the sample spans fewer than 110,000 clones, around 90% being singletons. Which antigens these TCRs recognize remains unknown. The source was unstimulated CD4+ T cells sorted from spleen or lymph node cells, collected before transplant. These receptor sequences come from a human donor who was the organ donor for an intestinal transplant.

The gene calls are TRBV11-3 and TRBJ1-1; 8 nucleotides line up with TRBD1. Germline V lookup: CDR1 SGHNT, CDR2 YENEEA. V lost 4 bases to trimming and J lost 8 bases; unmatched junction nucleotides: 12. CDR3 length equals 15 residues. The CDR3: CASSWGDRGASEAFF. The DNA of the CDR3 is TGTGCCAGCAGCTGGGGAGACAGGGGAGCATCCGAAGCTTTCTTT. Using reference TRBV11-3 and TRBJ1-1 for the parts outside the CDR3, the full variable domain is EAGVVQSPRYKIIEKKQPVAFWCNPISGHNTLYWYLQNLGQGPELLIRYENEEAVDDSQLPKDRFSAERLKGVDSTLKIQPAELGDSAVYLCASSWGDRGASEAFFGQGTRLTVV.

V is TRBV2 and J is TRBJ2-3; possibly TRBD2 for D (6 bases). This CDR3 contains 14 residues. V shed 7 bases and J shed 6 bases, with 17 bases lying between them. Germline V CDR1 and CDR2: SNHLY, FYNNEI. The chain's CDR3 is CASTGTGDGDTQYF. CDR3 nucleotide sequence: TGTGCCAGCACTGGAACGGGGGATGGGGATACGCAGTATTTT.

The table lists this clone with a few counts. The CDR3 here is CASSPTNRVDAEAFF. CDR3 DNA sequence: TGTGCCAGCAGCCCAACAAACAGGGTAGATGCTGAAGCTTTCTTT. The genes are TRBV11-2 and TRBJ1-1, with D possibly matching TRBD1 (6 bases). Trimming took off 5 bases at V and 6 bases at J, with 19 bases between the two ends. CDR3 length: 15 amino acids. Per the germline V gene, CDR1 is SGHAT and CDR2 is FQNNGV.

This chain joins TRBV4-2 and TRBJ1-2, with TRBD1 matching 10 bases. This CDR3 spans 14 amino acids. J gave up 6 bases and V 1 base, and 2 bases lay outside the gene matches. Germline CDR1 is LGHNA and CDR2 is YNFKEQ. Here the CDR3 reads CASSQAGQGDGYTF. The CDR3 DNA sequence: TGTGCCAGCAGCCAAGCAGGACAGGGGGATGGCTACACCTTC.

This chain links TRBV10-1 with TRBJ1-1; D not certain. The V gene's germline CDR1 is WNHNN and CDR2 SYGVQD (reference sequence). CDR3 size: 14 residues. Trimming removed 10 bases from V and 0 bases from J, with 15 bases in between. The DNA for the CDR3 is TGCGCCACCAGCGCGGGTGGTTTGAACACTGAAGCTTTCTTT. This codes for CATSAGGLNTEAFF.

The rearrangement uses TRBV6-5 and TRBJ2-4, with D uncertain. V dropped 0 bases and J dropped 1 base, with 4 bases sitting between them. The CDR3 is 14 amino acids. CDR1 is MNHEY and CDR2 is SVGAGI in the germline V gene. CDR3 DNA: TGTGCCAGCAGTTACTCGAGGGCCAAAAACATTCAGTACTTC. This gives the protein CASSYSRAKNIQYF.

The gene calls are TRBV4-2 and TRBJ2-5; D unclear. CDR1 is LGHNA and CDR2 is YNFKEQ in the germline V gene. The V end lost 0 bases, the J end lost 5 bases, and 13 bases lay between the germline ends. The CDR3 consists of 15 residues. The CDR3 sequence is CASSQDPGQAETQYF. The CDR3 DNA follows: TGTGCCAGCAGCCAAGATCCCGGGCAGGCGGAGACCCAGTACTTC.

The V call is TRBV27, the J call TRBJ1-2; 7 bases are a match to TRBD1. Germline V gene lookup returns CDR1 MNHEY and CDR2 SMNVEV (reference sequence). Unmatched junction bases numbered 3, after V lost 6 bases and J lost 2 bases. The CDR3 loop spans 13 amino acids. The CDR3 DNA sequence: TGTGCCAGCAGCCCGACAGGGAACTATGGCTACACCTTC. The encoded protein is CASSPTGNYGYTF.

The CDR3 sequence is CASSSSLEYRLGGYTF. Here the CDR3 DNA reads TGTGCCAGCAGCTCATCGCTTGAATACAGACTAGGTGGCTACACCTTC. This chain joins TRBV5-4 and TRBJ1-2; no definite D call. The V end was cut by 3 bases, the J end by 7 bases, with 22 bases between. The CDR3 is 16 residues long. Germline CDR1 and CDR2: SGHNT and YYREEE (reference sequence).

The rearrangement joins TRBV19 to TRBJ2-1; 7 bases match TRBD1. The length of the CDR3 is 16 residues. Germline trimming cut 4 bases from V and 6 bases from J; bases unmatched to any gene: 12. The germline gives CDR1 LNHDA, CDR2 SQIVND (reference sequence). CDR3 residues: CASSTRQGRRGNEQFF. CDR3 sequence (DNA): TGTGCCAGTAGTACCCGACAGGGCCGGAGAGGCAATGAGCAGTTCTTC.

About this clone: An end of the junction differs from the germline gene, which may be a read error. The chain couples TRBV29-1 to TRBJ2-7; D might be TRBD1 (6 bases). Germline V CDR1 and CDR2: SQVTM, ANQGSEA. The CDR3 length is 13 residues. The CDR3, as DNA: TGCAGCGTTGAAGATAATTTGGGGGACACCAACATTTTC. Its translation: CSVEDNLGDTNIF.

This clone was recorded only once. The chain carries TRBV19 and TRBJ1-5, with D possibly TRBD1 on 5 matching bases. The CDR3 contains 14 residues. The germline V gene encodes CDR1 LNHDA and CDR2 SQIVND (reference sequence). V gave up 7 bases and J gave up 2 bases, with 12 bases separating them. Here the CDR3 DNA reads TGTGCCAGTAAAAGGGGAACCGGCAATCAGCCCCAGCATTTT. It codes for CASKRGTGNQPQHF.

This rearrangement joins TRBV7-9 to TRBJ1-1, with D tentatively TRBD1 (5 bases). The germline gives CDR1 SEHNR, CDR2 FQNEAQ (reference sequence). The V end was cut by 3 bases, the J end by 0 bases, with 8 bases between. The CDR3 is made up of 14 amino acids. CDR3 protein: CASSFGDVNTEAFF. In DNA form, the CDR3 reads TGTGCCAGCAGCTTCGGGGACGTGAACACTGAAGCTTTCTTT.

This rearrangement joins TRBV7-3 to TRBJ2-1; D gene unclear. This CDR3 has 13 residues. Germline CDR1 SGHTA, CDR2 FQGTGA. V lost 5 bases and J 9 bases, leaving 14 bases between the germline ends. The CDR3 DNA follows: TGTGCCAGCAGCCTCGACTCTGAGAGTGAGCAGTTCTTC. Its protein product is CASSLDSESEQFF. Full variable domain (rest looked up from reference TRBV7-3 and TRBJ2-1): GAGVSQTPSNKVTEKGKYVELRCDPISGHTALYWYRQSLGQGPEFLIYFQGTGAADDSGLPNDRFFAVRPEGSVSTLKIQRTERGDSAVYLCASSLDSESEQFFGPGTRLTVL.

With regard to this clone: Additional DNA sequences in this sample encode the identical CDR3. V and J are TRBV5-1 and TRBJ1-2; perhaps TRBD1 as D (5 bases). The CDR3 totals 15 residues. CDR1 is SGHRS and CDR2 is YFSETQ in the germline V gene. V was pared by 4 bases and J by 7 bases, with 20 bases between. The CDR3 spells CASSPRQWGEGGYTF. In DNA, the CDR3 is TGCGCCAGCAGCCCGAGACAGTGGGGTGAGGGTGGCTACACCTTC.

V usage is TRBV6-5 and J usage is TRBJ1-6, with D perhaps TRBD1 (6 bases). Germline lookup yields CDR1 MNHEY and CDR2 SVGAGI. V lost 7 bases and J 9 bases, leaving 16 bases between the germline ends. The CDR3 loop spans 14 amino acids. In nucleotides, the CDR3 is TGTGCCAGCACCGACCGGGGGGCTAGTTCACCCCTCCACTTT. Translation: CASTDRGASSPLHF.

This chain links TRBV6-5 with TRBJ1-1; 8 nucleotides match TRBD1. The CDR3 loop spans 15 amino acids. The trim removed 6 bases at V and 0 bases at J, leaving 6 bases unmatched. In germline, CDR1 is MNHEY, CDR2 SVGAGI. The CDR3 DNA reads as TGTGCCAGCAGCACATCAGGGGGCTTGAACACTGAAGCTTTCTTT. It codes for CASSTSGGLNTEAFF.

The rearrangement uses TRBV10-1 and TRBJ2-7, with D perhaps matching TRBD2 (6 bases). This CDR3 comprises 14 residues. Trimming left V 5 bases short and J 2 bases short, with 13 bases between. The germline V gene has CDR1 WNHNN and CDR2 SYGVQD (reference sequence). The CDR3 is CASSSLAKPYEQYF. CDR3 DNA: TGCGCCAGCAGTTCTCTAGCGAAGCCCTACGAGCAGTACTTC.

This sequence joins TRBV11-2 and TRBJ2-7; D possibly matches TRBD1 or TRBD2 (6 bases each). The germline V and J ends were trimmed by 1 base and 2 bases, with 15 bases remaining between them. The CDR3 extends over 16 amino acids. Germline V gene data show CDR1 as SGHAT and CDR2 as FQNNGV. In nucleotides, the CDR3 is TGTGCCAGCAGCTTAGGAATCGGAAGGGGGGCCTACGAGCAGTACTTC. The encoded protein is CASSLGIGRGAYEQYF.

This clone was seen more than once but under ten times. The V and J genes are TRBV2 and TRBJ1-4; no clear D gene. This CDR3 spans 13 amino acids. V was clipped by 8 bases and J by 7 bases, with 14 bases between them. In germline, CDR1 is SNHLY, CDR2 FYNNEI. CDR3: CASLRVRSEKLFF. In DNA form, the CDR3 reads TGTGCCAGCCTAAGGGTCAGGAGTGAAAAACTGTTTTTT.

The J gene is TRBJ2-1, the V gene TRBV27, with a weak D call TRBD2 (6 bases). V shed 0 bases and J shed 0 bases, with 9 bases lying between them. Looked up from germline, CDR1 is MNHEY and CDR2 is SMNVEV (reference sequence). CDR3 length: 16 residues. The CDR3, as DNA: TGTGCCAGCAGTTTATCCGGAGCGGGCTCCTACAATGAGCAGTTCTTC. Amino acids: CASSLSGAGSYNEQFF.

This clone has only one observation. The chain couples TRBV6-4 to TRBJ2-1, with 10 bases identical to TRBD2. V lost 3 bases and J lost 4; bases outside the gene matches: 12. The CDR3 runs to 18 residues. The germline CDR1 and CDR2 sequences are MRHNA and SNTAGT. The CDR3 spells CASSDRWSSGGLYNEQFF. CDR3 bases: TGTGCCAGCAGTGATAGGTGGTCTAGCGGGGGTCTATACAATGAGCAGTTCTTC.

DNA for the CDR3: TGTGCCAGCAGCTTGAACAGCATGAACACTGAAGCTTTCTTT. Translation gives CASSLNSMNTEAFF. The gene calls are TRBV5-8 and TRBJ1-1; no clear D. The CDR3 covers 14 residues. V lost 1 base and J lost 0, with 7 bases in between. Germline loops: CDR1 SGHTS, CDR2 YDEGEE.

This chain connects TRBV9 to TRBJ2-3; D perhaps matches TRBD2 (6 bases). The V end lost 4 bases, the J end lost 1 base, and 22 bases lay between the germline ends. The CDR3 covers 18 residues. The germline V gene has CDR1 SGDLS and CDR2 YYNGEE. Here the CDR3 reads CASSSTTNRGGGTDTQYF. The CDR3 DNA is TGTGCCAGCAGCTCTACTACGAACCGGGGCGGGGGCACAGATACGCAGTATTTT.

The J gene is TRBJ1-5, the V gene TRBV18; TRBD1 aligns across 7 bases. This CDR3 spans 16 amino acids. Germline V gene data show CDR1 as KGHSH and CDR2 as LQKENI. The trim removed 2 bases at V and 2 bases at J, leaving 6 bases unmatched. CDR3 DNA sequence: TGTGCCAGCTCACCAAACAGGGGAGGAGGCAATCAGCCCCAGCATTTT. Translated, it gives CASSPNRGGGNQPQHF. The full variable domain, in which reference TRBV18 and TRBJ1-5 provide the parts outside the CDR3, is NAGVMQNPRHLVRRRGQEARLRCSPMKGHSHVYWYRQLPEEGLKFMVYLQKENIIDESGMPKERFSAEFPKEGPSILRIQQVVRGDSAAYFCASSPNRGGGNQPQHFGDGTRLSIL.